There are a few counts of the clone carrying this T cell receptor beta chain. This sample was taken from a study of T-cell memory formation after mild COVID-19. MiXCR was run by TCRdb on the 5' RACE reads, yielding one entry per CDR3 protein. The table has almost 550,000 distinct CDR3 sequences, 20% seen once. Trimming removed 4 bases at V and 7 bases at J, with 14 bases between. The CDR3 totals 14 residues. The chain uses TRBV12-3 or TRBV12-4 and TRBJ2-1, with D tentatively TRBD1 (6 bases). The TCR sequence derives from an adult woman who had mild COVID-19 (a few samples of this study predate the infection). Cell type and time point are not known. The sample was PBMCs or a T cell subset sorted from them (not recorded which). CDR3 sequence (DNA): TGTGCCAGCAGTTGGACAGTTGGCTTAAATGAGCAGTTCTTC. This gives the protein CASSWTVGLNEQFF.